The text below deals with one TCR beta chain. The record originates from a study of blood T cell repertoires in COVID-19. Repertoires were generated with immunoSEQ multiplex PCR, while TCRdb's copy carries only in-frame clones and drops some. Of approximately 150,000 clones in the sample, around nine tenths were seen once. CDR1 SEHNR and CDR2 FQNEAQ come from the germline V gene (reference sequence). The CDR3 runs to 16 residues. Trimming cost V 1 base and J 3 bases, with 15 bases left between them. Sequenced sample: peripheral blood. The chain carries TRBV7-9 and TRBJ1-2, with D perhaps TRBD1 (5 bases). The clonotype originates from a woman between 45 and 65 years old with active or convalescent COVID-19. CDR3 DNA: TGTGCCAGCAGCTTAGTTCTTGGACAACCCGACTATGGCTACACCTTC. Protein: CASSLVLGQPDYGYTF. Full variable domain (remainder filled in from reference TRBV7-9 and TRBJ1-2): DTGVSQNPRHKITKRGQNVTFRCDPISEHNRLYWYRQTLGQGPEFLTYFQNEAQLEKSRLLSDRFSAERPKGSFSTLEIQRTEQGDSAMYLCASSLVLGQPDYGYTFGSGTRLTVV.